This T cell receptor beta chain was recorded in a study of T cell changes during pregnancy in multiple sclerosis. Assay used: immunoSEQ multiplex PCR; TCRdb lists only in-frame clones, some missing. The sample shows 60,000 to 70,000 clones, under 95% of them seen only once. The CDR3 runs 14 residues. Germline CDR1 reads SGHTA; CDR2 reads FQGNSA. Between the trimmed V and J ends, which lost 2 bases and 1 base, there was a span of 6 bases. This chain links TRBV7-2 with TRBJ1-3; a weak D match, TRBD1 (5 bases). The TCR comes from a female donor in good health, enrolled as a control in a pregnancy study. The sequenced sample was peripheral blood, obtained in the third trimester of pregnancy. Written as DNA, the CDR3 is TGTGCCAGCAGCTTACAGGGATCTGGAAACACCATATATTTT. It codes for CASSLQGSGNTIYF.